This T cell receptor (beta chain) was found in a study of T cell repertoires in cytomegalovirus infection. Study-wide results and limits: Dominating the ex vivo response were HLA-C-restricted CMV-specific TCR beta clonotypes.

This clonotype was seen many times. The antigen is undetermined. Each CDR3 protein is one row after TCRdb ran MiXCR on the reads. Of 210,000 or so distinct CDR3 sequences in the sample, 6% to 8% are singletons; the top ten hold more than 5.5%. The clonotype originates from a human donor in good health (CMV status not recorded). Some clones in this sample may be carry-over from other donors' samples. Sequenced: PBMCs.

CDR3 residues: CSARVGQSYTEAFF. The CDR3 DNA reads as TGCAGTGCTAGAGTGGGACAGTCTTACACTGAAGCTTTCTTT. This chain uses TRBV20-1 with TRBJ1-1; 7 bases are a match to TRBD1. CDR1 DFQATT and CDR2 SNEGSKA come from the germline V gene (reference sequence). The CDR3 is made up of 14 amino acids. Unmatched junction bases numbered 5, after V lost 1 base and J lost 3 bases.